Below, one TCR beta chain is given with its context. The antigen is unknown. Sequencing used immunoSEQ multiplex PCR; TCRdb keeps in-frame clones, though not all of them. The sample gives tens of thousands of clones, about 90% of which show up once; approximately 4.9% is in the top ten. This sample is part of a study of T cell responses to AZD1222 COVID-19 vaccine. Germline CDR1 is SGHTA and CDR2 is FQGNSA. Deletions cut 5 bases from V and 7 bases from J, with 12 bases between. This CDR3 contains 13 residues. Whole-study findings and limits: The study reported that nearly half of spike-specific TCRs target unmutated variant regions.

This clonotype was sampled from an adult in good health. The chain uses TRBV7-2 and TRBJ1-5, with a tentative D call TRBD1 (5 bases). The sample consisted of peripheral blood, taken on day 0 of AZD1222 vaccination. The CDR3 bases are TGTGCCAGCAGCACCTGGGACGGACAGCCCCAGCATTTT. This gives the protein CASSTWDGQPQHF.